The rows below give T cell receptor beta chains drawn from one sample of a study of cytomegalovirus exposure and HLA in healthy donors. Profiling relied on immunoSEQ multiplex PCR, and the TCRdb table lists in-frame clones only, not all of them. Of some 190,000 clones in the sample, around 83% were seen once. Sequenced: PBMCs. These receptors came from a middle-aged woman in good health and CMV-seronegative. CDR3s include the opening cysteine and the closing phenylalanine or tryptophan. The order of the fields is clone size, V gene, J gene, D gene, CDR3 DNA, CDR3 protein. The D gene is left open where the match is weak. Some rows mark clone size as missing; the rest say once, few, many or name a class of expanded clone.

size: .
V: TRBV7-8
J: TRBJ2-7
D: .
DNA: TGTGCCAGCAGTTTCTCCACCCCGGGACTCACTCACGAGCAGTACTTC
CDR3: CASSFSTPGLTHEQYF

size: .
V: TRBV9
J: TRBJ2-1
D: .
DNA: TGTGCCAGCAGCCCTCGTGGAGCGGAGGCATCCTACAATGAGCAGTTCTTC
CDR3: CASSPRGAEASYNEQFF

size: few
V: TRBV6-1
J: TRBJ2-5
D: .
DNA: TGTGCCAGCAGTGAATCCAGGGGACAAGAGACCCAGTACTTC
CDR3: CASSESRGQETQYF

size: .
V: TRBV10-3
J: TRBJ2-2
D: TRBD1
DNA: TGTGCCATCAAAAGGACAGGGTCACTCGGGGAGCTGTTTTTT
CDR3: CAIKRTGSLGELFF

size: .
V: TRBV6-6
J: TRBJ1-1
D: .
DNA: TGTGCCAGCAGTTACTCGACGCGGTTGAACACTGAAGCTTTCTTT
CDR3: CASSYSTRLNTEAFF

size: few
V: TRBV10-3
J: TRBJ2-3
D: TRBD2
DNA: TGTGCCATCAATCCAGCGGGAGGGGTAAATACGCAGTATTTT
CDR3: CAINPAGGVNTQYF

size: .
V: TRBV4-3
J: TRBJ2-3
D: .
DNA: TGCGCCAGCAGCCAAGATCGCGAAATAGATACGCAGTATTTT
CDR3: CASSQDREIDTQYF

size: .
V: TRBV9
J: TRBJ1-1
D: .
DNA: TGTGCCAGCAGCGTGGGAGGGGGGGGCACTGAAGCTTTCTTT
CDR3: CASSVGGGGTEAFF

size: .
V: TRBV11-3
J: TRBJ2-5
D: .
DNA: TGTGCCAGCAGCCTAATTGGGACTGAAGAGACCCAGTACTTC
CDR3: CASSLIGTEETQYF

size: .
V: TRBV5-1
J: TRBJ1-1
D: .
DNA: TGCGCCAGCAGCCTCGGCGGGGGAAGCCGCTTTTATGAGACTGAAGCTTTCTTT
CDR3: CASSLGGGSRFYETEAFF

size: .
V: TRBV7-9
J: TRBJ2-7
D: .
DNA: TGTGCCAGCAGCAATAAAAGGTACTACGAGCAGTACTTC
CDR3: CASSNKRYYEQYF

size: .
V: TRBV21-1
J: TRBJ2-1
D: .
DNA: TGTGCCAGCAGCAAATGGTCTAGCGGGAGGCCCCGATACAATGAGCAGTTCTTC
CDR3: CASSKWSSGRPRYNEQFF

size: .
V: TRBV5-1
J: TRBJ2-3
D: .
DNA: TGCGCCAGCAGCGGCGGAGCTAGCACAGATACGCAGTATTTT
CDR3: CASSGGASTDTQYF

size: .
V: TRBV15
J: TRBJ1-1
D: TRBD1
DNA: TGTGCCACCAGCAGAGATGTAGGGCAGGGGGCCACTGAAGCTTTCTTT
CDR3: CATSRDVGQGATEAFF

size: few
V: TRBV7-2
J: TRBJ2-3
D: TRBD2
DNA: TGTGCCAGCAGCCGTACGGGGCGGAGCGGGAGGGCGGCAGATACGCAGTATTTT
CDR3: CASSRTGRSGRAADTQYF

size: once
V: TRBV11-3
J: TRBJ2-7
D: .
DNA: TGTGCCAGCAGCTTAGATCGAGGCGGTCTATCGGCCGAGCAGTACTTC
CDR3: CASSLDRGGLSAEQYF

size: .
V: TRBV29-1
J: TRBJ1-2
D: .
DNA: TGCAGCTACTTCACAGGGTCATCTATCAAACACACCTTC
CDR3: CSYFTGSSIKHTF

size: few
V: TRBV20-1
J: TRBJ1-2
D: .
DNA: TGCAGTGCGGGTGCGGTCTATGGCTACACCTTC
CDR3: CSAGAVYGYTF